The sequence of this T cell receptor beta chain was determined in a study of cytomegalovirus exposure and HLA in healthy donors (dated by TCRdb to between 2016 and 2019). The study in broad terms: An earlier analysis of several hundred of the donors reported 250 to 300 Gb of sequence data and roughly 120 million unique TCR beta sequences obtained from about 179 million T cells. About 280 gigabases of sequencing data and 70 million to 95 million unique TCR sequences made up an early release that covered approximately 650 HLA-typed donors. The genetic ancestry cluster associated with self-reported Caucasian donors included 81% of the roughly 390 genotyped donors. The study aimed to test whether signatures of past pathogen exposure could be identified by cataloging public T cell receptors. The T cell repertoires of around 730 subjects were profiled by immunosequencing and related to cytomegalovirus serostatus. A separate validation cohort of 100 to 150 different subjects was used in addition to the 666-subject first cohort. To predict cytomegalovirus infection status, the study brought together high-throughput TCR immunosequencing, statistical association of individual TCRs with disease status, and machine learning. A later analysis re-examined previously published TCR beta repertoires from about 670 donors and added high-resolution HLA genotyping to investigate patterns of TCR occurrence. Rather than drawing on any new phenotypic data, the later analysis identified candidate immune exposures from TCR beta sequences and the way those sequences occurred across donors. To decide whether each TCR beta V gene segment behaved as functional or pseudogenic, an earlier analysis of approximately 590 of the donors relied on high-throughput TCR beta sequencing. Donor age, sex, ethnicity and CMV serostatus were collected together with the repertoire data. A later genetic analysis took genome-wide SNP genotypes for about 60% of the roughly 670 donors and used that subset as a discovery cohort. All discovery cohort repertoires had been generated on a single sequencing platform. Class I and class II HLA loci were covered by the typing at four-digit resolution. Typing coverage differed by locus: A, B, C, DRB1 and DQB1 were typed in about 629-630 donors, DQA1 in about 550, DPA1 in 606, and DPB1 in 472. A handful of DR-DQ haplotypes were handled as single units for association and clustering because linkage in the cohort was strong. On average, over 200,000 unique TCR beta nucleotide sequences were sequenced per donor among 350 to 400 genotyped donors of the cohort, with roughly a sixth of those sequences being non-productive.

Library generation was performed with the immunoSEQ multiplex PCR assay. A mixture of 60 forward primers for TCR Vbeta segments and 13 reverse primers for TCR Jbeta segments was used in the multiplex PCR. Amplification of the CDR3 region of rearranged TCR beta genes was performed with a multiplex PCR assay on genomic DNA. The Illumina HiSeq System was used to sequence the amplified TCR beta libraries as 87-base-pair reads. For the original study's pipeline: A later analysis tallied some 79 million unique TCR beta chains across the 700 or so repertoires, and some 10 million of those chains were shared by two or more donors. Raw reads were error-corrected and collapsed into unique sequences with a nearest-neighbor algorithm that merged closely related sequences to remove PCR and sequencing errors. To assign V, D and J gene segments, CDR3 sequences were aligned to IMGT reference sequences. Each retained sequence needed at least a six-nucleotide match to both a V gene segment and a J gene segment. A rearrangement counted as productive if the CDR3 had no stop codons and remained in frame with V and J, and every other rearrangement counted as non-productive. CDR3 was defined by IMGT convention, running from the second conserved V-encoded cysteine to the conserved J-encoded phenylalanine. Sequences without an unambiguous match to a single V gene segment were excluded from the earlier analysis of about 600 of the donors. In an earlier analysis of approximately 610 of the donors, V segments were called functional above 56.7% productive rearrangements and were called segregating when the between-donor standard deviation exceeded 5%. A statistical classification framework was built to diagnose cytomegalovirus status from the catalog of TCR beta chain sequences. In a later analysis, TCR nucleotide sequences were compared against IMGT/GENE-DB human TR gene sequences so that V and J genes could be assigned. In a later analysis, CDR3 sequences and most-parsimonious VDJ recombination scenarios were assigned using the TCRdist pipeline. In a later analysis, every TCR beta chain was defined by the combination of its CDR3 amino acid sequence and its V-gene family, and reads without a unique V-gene family were dropped. As a way to deal with suspected cross-contamination and a sequencing artifact, a later analysis dropped under 600 nucleotide sequences that were highly shared and had low generation probability. In a later analysis, a clonal expansion index for each public chain was calculated from normalized within-repertoire ranks of inferred template counts. In a later analysis, generation probabilities were computed with a VDJ recombination model fitted to out-of-frame rearrangements, and the resulting probabilities were checked against IGoR. In a later analysis, TCR-TCR, TCR-HLA and TCR-CMV co-occurrence was scored with hypergeometric tests, and a repertoire-size bias correction was applied to TCR pairs. False discovery rates were estimated in a later analysis by permuting HLA or CMV assignments 20 times. In a later analysis, co-occurring TCRs were grouped using DBSCAN, with TCRdist sequence similarity added in when clustering inside HLA-allele-positive subsets. For co-occurrence clustering, repertoires with fewer than 30,000 or more than 120,000 public chains were excluded, along with 4 to 6 repertoires with anomalous nucleotide sharing. TCRdb limited this immuneACCESS table to in-frame rearrangements with V and J called. A share of clones is missing; checked studies link under half to unresolved V genes, and the rest is unexplained. D and trimming come from the DNA, and the V and J calls and clone size come from that table. The sample table holds approximately 140,000 clones, of which roughly 79% were seen once. Of the sample, about 2.8% is held by the ten largest clones.

Points the paper makes about the study in general: Immune exposure information for the cohort was limited to CMV serostatus. In the study, some 160 TCR beta chains were listed as associated with cytomegalovirus. According to a later analysis, TCR association rates differed among HLA loci, with DRB1 alleles showing the most associated TCRs and HLA-C alleles showing the fewest. A later analysis found that most CMV-associated TCR beta chains appeared HLA-restricted, with HLA associations seemingly driven largely by CMV exposure. The classifier was reported to diagnose cytomegalovirus status with high specificity and sensitivity in both the original and validation cohorts. When HLA alleles, especially DR and DQ, strongly co-occurred, TCR associations were difficult to assign to individual alleles. Because HLA typing was unavailable for some donors at each locus, only the typed subset was used in association tests. V-gene and J-gene trimming of TCR beta chains was associated with a missense DCLRE1C variant in a later genetic analysis, and the association was replicated in an independent cohort. According to a later genetic analysis, donors in an Asian-associated ancestry cluster had fewer N-insertions in productive TCRs than the approximately 670-donor mean. At a false discovery rate of 0.05, a later analysis linked roughly 17,000 TCR beta sequences to specific HLA alleles. In this cohort, only TCR beta chains were sequenced, and detectable features were limited by the absence of alpha or paired-chain data. The authors suggested that the approach could potentially be extended to other disease states and immunological phenotypes. The sequencing pipeline was judged likely to have produced a cluster of highly shared sequence variants as a technical artifact. Because counts were too low, 15 to 20 rarely observed V segments, including chromosome 9 orphons, were excluded from the earlier analysis of fewer than 650 of the donors. Across donors, most TCR sequences were observed very rarely, whereas some public TCRs were present in many individuals. A further reported finding was that TCR beta sequences accurately predicted the HLA-A and HLA-B alleles for most subjects in the first cohort. In vitro tests confirmed that three of the cytomegalovirus-associated TCR beta chains recognize cytomegalovirus antigens. Presence/absence analyses assumed roughly uniform sequencing depth across donors, an assumption that may not hold. Broadly in line with IMGT annotations, most TCR beta V segments showed up in productive rearrangements about 87% or about 30% of the time in an earlier analysis of roughly 590 of the donors. Correlated functional status among segregating V segments might reflect linkage disequilibrium, but an unknown experimental factor could not be ruled out. Compared with equally common non-associated chains, HLA-associated TCR beta chains in a later analysis were more clonally expanded and had lower generation probabilities. Several of the top co-occurrence clusters appeared to be linked to parvovirus B19, influenza, CMV and Epstein-Barr virus, according to a later analysis. Some IMGT-functional V segments, including TRBV6-2 and TRBV6-3, could not be distinguished by the 87-base-pair reads and were therefore excluded.

In total, roughly 710 healthy bone marrow donors made up the cohort. All cohort members were sampled while nominally healthy, although unrecorded immune exposures were likely present. The donor tested CMV seronegative and was one of the 352 seronegative cohort members. A peripheral blood sample was provided by each donor, and peripheral blood mononuclear cells were used for TCR beta sequencing. Genomic DNA extraction from the blood cell samples was performed with the Qiagen DNeasy Blood Extraction Kit. The CDR3 runs 16 amino acids, cysteine and phenylalanine included. Only the CDR3 part of the read is kept: 48 bases, read in frame from the first base. The V end loses 0 bases and the J end loses 2 bases, and a stretch of 15 bases separates them. CDR1 is given as GTSNPN and CDR2 as SVGIG, both from the germline V gene (reference sequence). Concerning this clone: No cognate antigen has been identified for it. Within one base of it there is no much larger clone, and no base qualities were kept.

The sequence derives from a male donor in good health and CMV-seronegative. Input material: PBMCs. The chain links TRBV30 with TRBJ2-3, and the D gene may be TRBD2, 6 bases matching. The CDR3 region: CAWSVQLAGFTDTQYF. The sequenced DNA: TGTGCCTGGAGTGTACAGTTGGCGGGATTCACAGATACGCAGTATTTT.